This is a list of T cell receptor beta chains from one sample in a study of follicular helper T cells after annual influenza vaccination. Some clones are missing from TCRdb's copy, which holds only in-frame ones; the method was immunoSEQ multiplex PCR. In the table there are roughly 15,000 clones, approximately 88% of which are singletons. The sample here was CXCR5+ CD38- circulating T follicular helper cells from blood, taken 7 days after influenza vaccination. These receptors originate from an adult who received the influenza vaccine. The CDR3 runs from the conserved cysteine through the conserved F or W.

>15|TRBV5-1
CASSLGLAYTDTQYF
>12|TRBV28
CASSLDRGGEFF
>15|TRBV4-2
CASSQDPGQGVGYTF
>14|TRBV5-1
CASSPGESTDTQYF
>12|TRBV10-3
CAGSGGKEKLFF
>16|TRBV7-9
CASSLRPGTHTDTQYF
>15|TRBV7-2
CASSLDTGGALEQYF
>15|TRBV5-6
CASSLRTGGNYGYTF
>14|TRBV5-6
CASTPRGYYYGYTF
>15|TRBV27
CASSRDRSNTGELFF
>16|TRBV2
CASSEGSGGRRDTQYF
>13|TRBV18
CASSPGLDQPQHF
>15|TRBV28
CASSSPGRAGQPQHF
>16|TRBV15
CATSRDSSSRVVGYTF
>15|TRBV7-9
CASSTDRRAPETQYF
>15|TRBV5-4
CASSLFTGNNSPLHF
>16|TRBV6-6
CASSYSWGGAYNEQFF
>14|TRBV27
CASSFTGDTDTQYF
>15|TRBV9
CASSLGLAGQETQYF
>17|TRBV7-8
CASSLDNGQWGNQPQHF
>17|TRBV4-1
CASSQDTGGQIPYEQYF
>18|TRBV11-1
CASSYPGTSGSHYNEQFF
>13|TRBV7-9
CASTGQGTYEQYF
>18|TRBV7-7
CASSLGRGQGRDTDTQYF
>14|TRBV11-3
CASSLGHLEETQYF
>15|TRBV2
CASSEQGLAKNIQYF
>15|TRBV18
CASSRTDRGTYEQYF
>15|TRBV19
CASSISTGYTGELFF
>15|TRBV13
CASSRGTGRPDTQYF
>17|TRBV7-2
CASSLTGLPLGADTQYF
>12|TRBV7-9
CASRDVMTEAFF
>15|TRBV5-4
CASSLGQARNTEAFF
>17|TRBV5-1
CASSPAGLSSGANVLTF
>14|TRBV5-1
CASSIERGQETQYF
>15|TRBV19
CASSEAGGSNQPQHF
>15|TRBV7-2
CASIRTSGRQNEQFF
>15|TRBV6-4
CASSPGTAATDTQYF
>16|TRBV6-5
CASSYLKTGRNSPLHF
>14|TRBV5-1
CASSPRDVTGGAFF
>18|TRBV18
CASSPRGRGDGEHQPQHF
>15|TRBV28
CASSLPGGRNYEQYF
>14|TRBV9
CASSVTDSYSPLHF
>14|TRBV5-8
CASTHQRTAYGYTF
>13|TRBV5-1
CASSATGASGYTF
>15|TRBV2
CASSSIGGQGNTIYF
>13|TRBV27
CASSSRTQQPQHF
>14|TRBV10-2
CASSPAGLGDTQYF
>15|TRBV28
CASRPPGQGSYEQYF
>15|TRBV5-1
CASSTGQGRGDTQYF
>17|TRBV15
CATSRDELEETLPEAFF
>15|TRBV7-9
CASSLEQGTNYGYTF
>15|TRBV6-5
CASSRVGRTNYGYTF
>15|TRBV18
CASSPVWSGEYEQYF
>13|TRBV6-6
CASISTDSYEQYF
>18|TRBV10-2
CASSRPFGQGENTGELFF